The 9 T cell receptor beta chains in this list originate from one sample, sequenced in a study of shared clonotypes between healthy human individuals. Libraries were prepared by immunoSEQ multiplex PCR; TCRdb keeps only in-frame clonotypes and omits some of them. The table includes about 800,000 clones, about 96% detected once. Only CD45RO-negative cells positively selected for CCR7 counted as naive CD8 cells, so terminally differentiated effector memory CD45RA+ cells were excluded. Sequencing was performed on naive CD8+ T cells sorted from blood. Every receptor here comes from a man under 40 in good health.

V is TRBV7-6 and J is TRBJ2-7; possibly TRBD2 for D (5 bases). Germline values: CDR1 SGHVS, CDR2 FNYEAQ. The V end was cut by 5 bases, the J end by 3 bases, with 14 bases between. There are 14 residues in the CDR3. CDR3 sequence (DNA): TGTGCCAGCAGCCTCAGCCCGGGAATCTACGAGCAGTACTTC. Protein sequence: CASSLSPGIYEQYF.

The chain couples TRBV27 to TRBJ2-7; 9 positions agree with TRBD1. Trimming removed 5 bases from V and 4 bases from J; junction bases left unmatched: 9. The CDR3 loop spans 15 amino acids. Germline V gene sequence: CDR1 MNHEY, CDR2 SMNVEV (reference sequence). CDR3 protein: CASSTARQGVYEQYF. The CDR3 DNA follows: TGTGCCAGCAGTACCGCCCGACAGGGGGTGTACGAGCAGTACTTC.

The V gene is TRBV9, the J gene TRBJ2-7, with D perhaps assigned TRBD1 or TRBD2 (5 bases each). V gave up 7 bases and J gave up 13 bases, with 18 bases separating them. CDR1 is SGDLS and CDR2 is YYNGEE in the germline V gene. This CDR3 comprises 11 residues. The CDR3 nucleotides are TGTGCCAGCGGGGGTAGGCAGGGACGATACTTC. It specifies CASGGRQGRYF.

The chain links TRBV6-5 to TRBJ2-2; the D call may be TRBD1 or TRBD2 (5 bases each). Germline V lookup: CDR1 MNHEY, CDR2 SVGAGI. The CDR3 spans 16 residues. The ends were cut back, 0 bases at V and 6 bases at J, with 14 bases in the middle. The DNA for the CDR3 is TGTGCCAGCAGTTACTCGTCTCGAGGGGCATCCGGGGAGCTGTTTTTT. Its protein product is CASSYSSRGASGELFF.

V and J are TRBV7-2 and TRBJ2-2; no clear D. The CDR3 spans 12 residues. V dropped 1 base and J dropped 6 bases, with 3 bases sitting between them. CDR1 is SGHTA, CDR2 FQGNSA, per germline. The CDR3 DNA follows: TGTGCCAGCAGCTTAGAGGCCGGGGAGCTGTTTTTT. Translating it yields CASSLEAGELFF.

The chain has TRBV5-1 and TRBJ2-7, with D perhaps TRBD2 (6 bases). Per the germline V gene, CDR1 is SGHRS and CDR2 is YFSETQ. This CDR3 spans 19 amino acids. The V end was cut by 0 bases, the J end by 7 bases, with 29 bases between. The CDR3 DNA follows: TGCGCCAGCAGCTTGGTGTTACCAGGTGGCGGGACTTCATGGGGTGAGCAGTACTTC. Encoded protein: CASSLVLPGGGTSWGEQYF.

The chain uses TRBV6-5 and TRBJ2-1; 10 nucleotides match TRBD2. Germline-derived CDR1 and CDR2 are MNHEY and SVGAGI. The junction had 3 bases not matched to a gene; V was cut back by 6 bases and J by 1 base. The CDR3 sequence is 15 residues long. The CDR3 sequence is CASSLAGVSYNEQFF. The CDR3 region has the DNA TGTGCCAGCAGCCTAGCGGGAGTTTCCTACAATGAGCAGTTCTTC.

This clone was recorded once. The chain uses TRBV29-1 and TRBJ2-7; 11 nucleotides align to TRBD2. CDR3 length: 16 residues. V lost 2 bases and J lost 2; bases outside the gene matches: 8. The V gene's germline CDR1 is SQVTM and CDR2 ANQGSEA. CDR3 residues: CSVEWTSGLYTYEQYF. For the CDR3, the DNA is TGCAGCGTTGAATGGACTAGCGGGCTCTACACCTACGAGCAGTACTTC.

The chain joins TRBV9 to TRBJ2-1; 14 bases map to TRBD2. The CDR3 runs 17 residues. With V trimmed by 0 bases and J by 4 bases, 3 bases remained unmatched. The germline CDR1 and CDR2 sequences are SGDLS and YYNGEE. The CDR3 reads CASSVGGTSGRYNEQFF. The CDR3 nucleotides are TGTGCCAGCAGCGTAGGAGGGACTAGCGGGAGATACAATGAGCAGTTCTTC. The full variable domain, with the rest looked up from reference TRBV9 and TRBJ2-1, is DSGVTQTPKHLITATGQRVTLRCSPRSGDLSVYWYQQSLDQGLQFLIQYYNGEERAKGNILERFSAQQFPDLHSELNLSSLELGDSALYFCASSVGGTSGRYNEQFFGPGTRLTVL.